These 28 T cell receptor beta chains share one sample of origin, sequenced in a study of OX40 agonist ivuxolimab in advanced cancers. Sequencing used immunoSEQ multiplex PCR; TCRdb keeps in-frame clones, though not all of them. The table records 50,000 or so clones, roughly 77% of them present only once. Sequenced here: CD4+ or CD8+ T cells sorted from blood, sampled in a trial of the OX40 agonist ivuxolimab. These receptors were collected from an adult with an advanced solid tumor such as melanoma, head and neck, liver or kidney cancer.

The table lists this clone with a count of one. The genes are TRBV4-1 and TRBJ2-1, with TRBD2 matching over 8 bases. In germline, CDR1 is MGHRA, CDR2 YSYEKL. The CDR3 length is 16 residues. V lost 2 bases and J lost 4; bases outside the gene matches: 7. The CDR3 protein is CASSQPVVAGYNEQFF. The DNA of the CDR3 is TGCGCCAGCAGCCAACCCGTGGTAGCGGGATACAATGAGCAGTTCTTC.

This rearrangement joins TRBV7-6 to TRBJ1-1; 8 bases are a match to TRBD1. With 5 bases clipped from V and 0 bases from J, the junction kept 2 bases outside the gene matches. Germline loops: CDR1 SGHVS, CDR2 FNYEAQ. The CDR3 has 14 residues. The CDR3 here is CASSPGGLNTEAFF. CDR3 coding DNA: TGTGCCAGCAGCCCAGGGGGCCTGAACACTGAAGCTTTCTTT.

This clone was seen at least ten times. This rearrangement joins TRBV6-1 to TRBJ2-3; D ambiguous. Trimming pared 3 bases from V and 2 bases from J, leaving 3 bases between. This CDR3 comprises 12 residues. Germline V gene sequence: CDR1 MNHNS, CDR2 SASEGT. The CDR3 region has the DNA TGTGCCAGCAGTGACCTCACAGATACGCAGTATTTT. Encoded protein: CASSDLTDTQYF.

The rearrangement links TRBV11-2 to TRBJ2-1; 12 bases match TRBD2. CDR3 size: 17 residues. The V gene's germline CDR1 is SGHAT and CDR2 FQNNGV. Trimming at V came to 0 bases and at J to 8 bases, leaving 8 bases not matched to a gene. CDR3 residues: CASSLDTGTSGSDEQFF. CDR3 sequence (DNA): TGTGCCAGCAGCTTAGATACGGGGACTAGCGGGTCCGATGAGCAGTTCTTC.

This clone was recorded once. J is TRBJ2-5 and V is TRBV9; D call uncertain. This CDR3 contains 12 residues. Looked up from germline, CDR1 is SGDLS and CDR2 is YYNGEE. V was trimmed by 4 bases and J by 5 bases, leaving 9 bases between them. The CDR3 sequence: CASSPPAETQYF. The CDR3, as DNA: TGTGCCAGCAGCCCCCCGGCTGAGACCCAGTACTTC.

V is TRBV5-1 and J is TRBJ2-3; no definite D call. Per the germline V gene, CDR1 is SGHRS and CDR2 is YFSETQ. The CDR3 has 15 amino acids. Trimming shortened V by 2 bases and J by 3 bases, and 13 bases separated the two germline ends. The DNA for the CDR3 is TGCGCCAGCAGCTTTCGGACCGTGGGGACAGATACGCAGTATTTT. Protein: CASSFRTVGTDTQYF.

The chain links TRBV6-1 to TRBJ1-2, with a tentative D call TRBD1 (5 bases). Germline values: CDR1 MNHNS, CDR2 SASEGT. The V gene lost 8 bases and the J gene lost 8 bases, with 12 bases spanning the gap. The CDR3 has 11 residues. The CDR3 region has the DNA TGTGCCAGCCTCCGGGGGTTGGGCTACACCTTC. It codes for CASLRGLGYTF.

This chain connects TRBV7-2 to TRBJ2-3; 16 positions match TRBD2. Germline loops: CDR1 SGHTA, CDR2 FQGNSA. This CDR3 has 18 residues. V lost 4 bases to trimming and J lost 4 bases; unmatched junction nucleotides: 8. The CDR3 coding sequence is TGTGCCAGCAGCTCACCGGGACTAGCGGGGGGGCACGCAGATACGCAGTATTTT. This codes for CASSSPGLAGGHADTQYF.

The rearrangement joins TRBV15 to TRBJ2-1; D is ambiguous. The V gene lost 0 bases and the J gene lost 7 bases, with 16 bases spanning the gap. The germline CDR1 and CDR2 sequences are LNHNV and YYDKDF (reference sequence). This CDR3 is built from 16 residues. CDR3 sequence reads: CATSRDAARVGNEQFF. CDR3 nucleotide sequence: TGTGCCACCAGCAGAGACGCGGCACGGGTGGGGAATGAGCAGTTCTTC. The full variable domain, completed using reference TRBV15 and TRBJ2-1, is DAMVIQNPRYQVTQFGKPVTLSCSQTLNHNVMYWYQQKSSQAPKLLFHYYDKDFNNEADTPDNFQSRRPNTSFCFLDIRSPGLGDTAMYLCATSRDAARVGNEQFFGPGTRLTVL.

J is TRBJ1-5 and V is TRBV5-6, with 11 positions matching TRBD1. This CDR3 is 16 amino acids long. J lost 4 bases, V lost 2 bases, and 5 bases had no gene match. Germline CDR1 is SGHDT and CDR2 is YYEEEE. This CDR3 is CASSLLGTGGNQPQHF. CDR3 nucleotides: TGTGCCAGCAGCTTATTAGGGACAGGGGGAAATCAGCCCCAGCATTTT.

The chain combines TRBV10-2 with TRBJ1-5; possibly TRBD1 for D (6 bases). V gave up 0 bases and J gave up 6 bases, with 12 bases separating them. CDR3 length: 15 residues. The germline V gene has CDR1 WSHSY and CDR2 SAAADI. CDR3 in amino acids: CASSESRGMVQPQHF. The CDR3 coding sequence is TGCGCCAGCAGTGAGTCGAGGGGGATGGTTCAGCCCCAGCATTTT.

Remarks on this clone: A read error may account for a junction end that differs from germline. This chain connects TRBV6-5 to TRBJ2-1; D possibly corresponds to TRBD2 (5 bases). The length of the CDR3 is 12 residues. The germline V gene encodes CDR1 MNHEY and CDR2 SVGAGI. The CDR3 DNA follows: TGTGCCAGCAGTGACCTCGGGATTGGTGGTCTCTTC. Translating it yields CASSDLGIGGLF.

CDR3: CASSAQVISGNTIYF. In nucleotides, the CDR3 is TGTGCCAGCAGTGCCCAGGTAATCTCTGGAAACACCATATATTTT. The rearrangement links TRBV28 to TRBJ1-3; D uncertain. The CDR3 runs to 15 residues. Per germline, CDR1 MDHEN and CDR2 SYDVKM. V shed 5 bases and J shed 0 bases, with 11 bases lying between them.

The chain links TRBV5-5 to TRBJ1-1, with 8 bases identical to TRBD1. The germline CDR1 and CDR2 sequences are SGHKS and YYEKEE (reference sequence). This CDR3 contains 14 residues. V gave up 4 bases and J gave up 5 bases; unmatched junction bases: 7. Here the CDR3 reads CASSRTGGGTEAFF. In DNA, the CDR3 is TGTGCCAGCAGCCGAACAGGGGGAGGGACTGAAGCTTTCTTT.

The rearrangement uses TRBV2 and TRBJ2-4; D unclear. In germline, CDR1 is SNHLY, CDR2 FYNNEI. Trimming removed 5 bases at V and 5 bases at J, with 4 bases between. The CDR3 runs 11 residues. CDR3 sequence: CASSSQNIQYF. The CDR3 coding sequence is TGTGCCAGCAGTTCTCAAAACATTCAGTACTTC.

This chain joins TRBV19 and TRBJ2-6; 9 bases are a match to TRBD1. V gave up 5 bases and J gave up 8 bases; unmatched junction bases: 7. The CDR3 sequence is 15 residues long. CDR1 LNHDA and CDR2 SQIVND come from the germline V gene (reference sequence). The CDR3 loop reads CASSPGDRASNVLTF. The DNA for the CDR3 is TGTGCCAGTAGTCCGGGGGACAGGGCTTCCAACGTCCTGACTTTC. The full variable domain, with the rest looked up from reference TRBV19 and TRBJ2-6, is DGGITQSPKYLFRKEGQNVTLSCEQNLNHDAMYWYRQDPGQGLRLIYYSQIVNDFQKGDIAEGYSVSREKKESFPLTVTSAQKNPTAFYLCASSPGDRASNVLTFGAGSRLTVL.

This clone was seen just once. The gene calls are TRBV5-5 and TRBJ2-7; D might be TRBD1 (5 bases). CDR1 and CDR2 (germline): SGHKS, YYEKEE (reference sequence). The CDR3 spans 15 residues. Deletions cut 0 bases from V and 0 bases from J, with 10 bases between. The CDR3 DNA reads as TGTGCCAGCAGCTTGGACAAAGGGGACTCCTACGAGCAGTACTTC. Amino acid sequence: CASSLDKGDSYEQYF.

The chain recombines TRBV6-1 with TRBJ2-7; 8 positions match TRBD1. CDR1 MNHNS and CDR2 SASEGT come from the germline V gene. The CDR3 totals 13 residues. J was trimmed by 3 bases and V by 5 bases; bases with no gene match: 3. This CDR3 is CASSWDRIYEQYF. DNA of the CDR3: TGTGCCAGCAGTTGGGACAGGATCTACGAGCAGTACTTC.

The chain is built from TRBV6-5 and TRBJ2-5, with D perhaps matching TRBD1 or TRBD2 (6 bases each). V gave up 2 bases and J gave up 2 bases, with 12 bases separating them. The CDR3 runs to 15 residues. The germline V gene encodes CDR1 MNHEY and CDR2 SVGAGI. CDR3 bases: TGTGCCAGCAGTTACGGGGGGCGTGGGCAAGAGACCCAGTACTTC. Translating it yields CASSYGGRGQETQYF.

The gene calls are TRBV27 and TRBJ2-5; possible D gene TRBD2, 6 bases. Germline CDR1 reads MNHEY; CDR2 reads SMNVEV (reference sequence). This CDR3 comprises 16 residues. Trimming left V 2 bases short and J 2 bases short, with 15 bases between. The CDR3 DNA reads as TGTGCCAGCAGTTTACGGCCGGGACTGACACAAGAGACCCAGTACTTC. Its protein product is CASSLRPGLTQETQYF.

The chain has TRBV27 and TRBJ2-1; D may be TRBD1 or TRBD2 (5 bases each). Germline V gene sequence: CDR1 MNHEY, CDR2 SMNVEV (reference sequence). The CDR3 spans 16 residues. V lost 2 bases and J 0 bases, leaving 11 bases between the germline ends. CDR3 coding DNA: TGTGCCAGCAGTTTAGGGGGACGAAGCTCCTACAATGAGCAGTTCTTC. Protein: CASSLGGRSSYNEQFF.

The V call is TRBV7-8, the J call TRBJ2-5, with 7 nucleotides matching TRBD2. This CDR3 is 14 amino acids long. Germline values: CDR1 SGHVS, CDR2 FQNEAQ. After removal of 4 bases from V and 3 bases from J, the junction contained 5 bases not matched to a gene. In DNA, the CDR3 is TGTGCCAGCAGCTCCAGCGGGACGGAAGAGACCCAGTACTTC. Amino acids: CASSSSGTEETQYF.

The rearrangement links TRBV4-2 to TRBJ2-3; 8 positions agree with TRBD2. The CDR3 spans 16 residues. CDR1 is LGHNA and CDR2 is YNFKEQ in the germline V gene. After removal of 4 bases from V and 1 base from J, the junction contained 7 bases not matched to a gene. CDR3 sequence: CASSPGGGPGTDTQYF. The CDR3 region has the DNA TGTGCCAGCAGCCCCGGGGGGGGCCCCGGCACAGATACGCAGTATTTT.

The chain employs TRBV11-3 and TRBJ1-4; D unclear. The CDR3 runs 15 residues. V lost 4 bases and J lost 0, with 9 bases in between. CDR1 SGHNT and CDR2 YENEEA come from the germline V gene. In DNA form, the CDR3 reads TGTGCCAGCAGCTCCTTTATCGCAACTAATGAAAAACTGTTTTTT. Amino acids: CASSSFIATNEKLFF.

The chain has TRBV2 and TRBJ2-5; D remains unclear. V lost 4 bases and J 5 bases, leaving 8 bases between the germline ends. There are 12 residues in the CDR3. Germline loops: CDR1 SNHLY, CDR2 FYNNEI. In DNA form, the CDR3 reads TGTGCCAGCAGTGTTGGTAGGGAGACCCAGTACTTC. This encodes CASSVGRETQYF.

Only one count was recorded for this clone. The gene calls are TRBV15 and TRBJ1-1; D is unclear. The germline CDR1 and CDR2 sequences are LNHNV and YYDKDF (reference sequence). V was clipped by 0 bases and J by 3 bases, with 8 bases between them. CDR3 length equals 14 residues. CDR3 amino acids: CATSRDPGYTEAFF. For the CDR3, the DNA is TGTGCCACCAGCAGAGATCCAGGATACACTGAAGCTTTCTTT.

The V and J genes are TRBV6-5 and TRBJ1-2; 8 bases match TRBD1. This CDR3 is 15 amino acids long. The V and J ends lost 2 bases and 6 bases, in that order; junction bases with no gene match: 8. Germline lookup yields CDR1 MNHEY and CDR2 SVGAGI. DNA for the CDR3: TGTGCCAGCAGTTACACTGACAGGGGACCCCATGGCTACACCTTC. Residues: CASSYTDRGPHGYTF.

The V gene is TRBV7-9, the J gene TRBJ1-1; D is possibly TRBD1 (5 bases). Germline lookup yields CDR1 SEHNR and CDR2 FQNEAQ (reference sequence). The CDR3 extends over 18 amino acids. The V and J ends lost 5 bases and 3 bases respectively, with 25 bases between them. The CDR3 sequence: CASSVLSGTYGRDTEAFF. The CDR3 bases are TGTGCCAGCAGCGTCCTGAGCGGGACTTACGGTAGGGACACTGAAGCTTTCTTT.